This TCR beta chain comes out of a study of T cell repertoires in cytomegalovirus infection. Across the whole study: Recently identified HLA-C-restricted CMV epitopes were used, and well-studied HLA-B-restricted CMV epitopes were used as well. Matching HLA type, along with CMV infection, was indicated by public TCR beta signatures.

TCRdb ran MiXCR on the reads and lists one entry per CDR3 protein. The sample lists about 110,000 distinct CDR3 sequences, about 28% occurring once. CDR3 length: 17 amino acids. Germline V gene data show CDR1 as SGHNT and CDR2 as YYREEE (reference sequence). After removal of 4 bases from V and 0 bases from J, the junction contained 5 bases not matched to a gene. As regards this clonotype: As yet, its antigen is unknown.

Regarding the study as a whole: The cumulative frequency of public TCR beta families distinguished individuals who carried CMV together with the relevant HLA.

This sample comprised CD8+ T cells from cultured PBMCs, obtained from culture after CMV antigen stimulation. The rearrangement uses TRBV5-4 and TRBJ2-2; 11 bases are a match to TRBD1. The source is a human donor in good health (CMV status not recorded). Some clones in this sample may be carry-over from other donors' samples. CDR3 amino acids: CASSPGTGGTNTGELFF. Here the CDR3 DNA reads TGTGCCAGCAGCCCAGGGACAGGGGGGACGAACACCGGGGAGCTGTTTTTT. Complete variable domain (other parts from reference TRBV5-4 and TRBJ2-2): ETGVTQSPTHLIKTRGQQVTLRCSSQSGHNTVSWYQQALGQGPQFIFQYYREEENGRGNFPPRFSGLQFPNYSSELNVNALELDDSALYLCASSPGTGGTNTGELFFGEGSRLTVL.